These T cell receptor beta chains were read from a single sample in a study of early T cells in non-severe SARS-CoV-2 infection. MiXCR, applied by TCRdb to the 5' RACE reads, yields one record per CDR3 protein. This repertoire shows around 60,000 distinct CDR3 sequences, roughly an eighth found once; its top ten account for 7.5% to 10%. Sequences were obtained from whole blood. These receptors all come from an adult who was a healthcare worker with PCR-confirmed SARS-CoV-2 infection or an uninfected control (not recorded which). Both conserved end residues are part of each CDR3. D genes are given only for firm matches. Expanded clones are given a class, and other clones once, few, many or no size at all.

>TRBV29-1|TRBJ2-5|.|many
TGCAGCGTGCGTTTTTGGGAGACCCAGTACTTC
CSVRFWETQYF
>TRBV18|TRBJ2-3|.|few
TGTGCCAGCTCGCCCCCTGGCGGCACAGATACGCAGTATTTT
CASSPPGGTDTQYF
>TRBV11-2|TRBJ2-1|.|.
TGTGCCAGCAGCCCAAGAGAGTCACAGTTCTTC
CASSPRESQFF
>TRBV7-9|TRBJ2-4|.|few
TGTGCCAGCAGCTTAGGACAGAAAAACATTCAGTACTTC
CASSLGQKNIQYF
>TRBV6-1|TRBJ2-7|.|.
TGTGCCAGCAGTGCAGTCGCTGGCAGGGAAGGAGGGTATGGTGAGCAGTACTTC
CASSAVAGREGGYGEQYF
>TRBV12-3/TRBV12-4|TRBJ2-5|TRBD1|.
TGTGCCAGCAGCTCCGGGACAGGGGGGCGAGAGACCCAGTACTTC
CASSSGTGGRETQYF
>TRBV25-1|TRBJ1-1|.|.
TGTGCCAGCAGTGAGTCTGCTTTGAACACTGAAGCTTTCTTT
CASSESALNTEAFF
>TRBV27|TRBJ1-1|.|few
TGTGCCAGCAGGACAGGACGGATGAACACTGAAGCTTTCTTT
CASRTGRMNTEAFF
>TRBV29-1|TRBJ1-3|.|many
TGCAGCGTTGCGGAGGGATACACCATATATTTT
CSVAEGYTIYF
>TRBV29-1|TRBJ1-2|.|many
TGCAGCGTTGAAGGTCCCCGGGACTATGGCTACACCTTC
CSVEGPRDYGYTF
>TRBV7-6|TRBJ2-2|.|many
TGTGCCAGCAGCCCACAATCTTACACCGGGGAGCTGTTTTTT
CASSPQSYTGELFF
>TRBV3-1|TRBJ2-2|.|few
TGTGCCAGCCATCTCGGTGATATGAACACCGGGGAGCTGTTTTTT
CASHLGDMNTGELFF
>TRBV2|TRBJ2-3|.|few
TGTGCCAGCAGCCCAAGAGAGCGGGGCACAGATACGCAGTATTTT
CASSPRERGTDTQYF
>TRBV5-6|TRBJ2-5|.|many
TGTGCCAGCAGCTTTTTAAGCCAAGAGACCCAGTACTTC
CASSFLSQETQYF